This passage covers 17 T cell receptor beta chains from one sample sequenced in a study of OX40 agonist ivuxolimab in advanced cancers. TCRdb's table, derived via immunoSEQ multiplex PCR, lists solely in-frame clones and lacks some. The repertoire consists of around 80,000 clones, with approximately 89% occurring once and the leading ten covering around 0.18%. The starting material was CD4+ or CD8+ T cells sorted from blood, obtained in a trial of the OX40 agonist ivuxolimab. The receptors stem from an adult with an advanced solid tumor such as melanoma, head and neck, liver or kidney cancer.

This chain connects TRBV5-1 to TRBJ2-7, with unresolved D. The length of the CDR3 is 18 residues. Between the trimmed V and J ends, which lost 2 bases and 0 bases, there was a span of 21 bases. Germline V gene data show CDR1 as SGHRS and CDR2 as YFSETQ. CDR3 DNA sequence: TGCGCCAGCAGCTTTGCCTCCCGGATGGGCTCCAGCTCCTACGAGCAGTACTTC. This translates into CASSFASRMGSSSYEQYF.

The genes are TRBV5-4 and TRBJ1-6, with 11 nucleotides matching TRBD1. Germline-derived CDR1 and CDR2 are SGHNT and YYREEE (reference sequence). The CDR3 loop spans 16 amino acids. The ends lost 4 bases at V and 10 bases at J; junction bases unmatched: 10. CDR3: CASSDGQGAFGSPLHF. DNA for the CDR3: TGTGCCAGCAGCGACGGACAGGGGGCGTTTGGATCACCCCTCCACTTT.

The gene calls are TRBV5-4 and TRBJ2-7; TRBD1 matches at 7 bases. The CDR3 totals 13 residues. V gave up 4 bases and J gave up 2 bases; unmatched junction bases: 3. The germline V gene encodes CDR1 SGHNT and CDR2 YYREEE (reference sequence). CDR3 region: CASSPGQTYEQYF. In DNA form, the CDR3 reads TGTGCCAGCAGCCCGGGACAGACCTACGAGCAGTACTTC.

V usage is TRBV19 and J usage is TRBJ1-5; no reliable D call. CDR1 is LNHDA and CDR2 is SQIVND in the germline V gene (reference sequence). This CDR3 is built from 15 residues. V lost 5 bases and J 7 bases, leaving 18 bases between the germline ends. DNA of the CDR3: TGTGCCAGTAGTTCCATTAGAGGGTTAAGGCAGCCCCAGCATTTT. Encoded protein: CASSSIRGLRQPQHF.

The V gene is TRBV6-1, the J gene TRBJ2-2, with no clear D. This CDR3 comprises 14 residues. Germline V gene sequence: CDR1 MNHNS, CDR2 SASEGT. The V end lost 1 base, the J end lost 8 bases, and 11 bases lay between the germline ends. The CDR3 bases are TGTGCCAGCAGTGAAGGGTGGGGTGGAGGGGAGCTGTTTTTT. Its translation is CASSEGWGGGELFF.

The chain uses TRBV10-2 and TRBJ1-1; 8 bases align to TRBD1. The junction had 2 bases not matched to a gene; V was cut back by 6 bases and J by 5 bases. The CDR3 loop spans 12 amino acids. CDR1 WSHSY and CDR2 SAAADI come from the germline V gene. The CDR3 region is CASSRQGTEAFF. The DNA for the CDR3 is TGCGCCAGCAGCCGACAGGGGACTGAAGCTTTCTTT.

The rearrangement uses TRBV6-5 and TRBJ2-2; D possibly corresponds to TRBD1 (6 bases). Between the trimmed V and J ends, which lost 3 bases and 0 bases, there was a span of 11 bases. The CDR3 has 16 amino acids. Germline lookup yields CDR1 MNHEY and CDR2 SVGAGI. The CDR3, as DNA: TGTGCCAGCAGTTATTTGACAGGCGCGAACACCGGGGAGCTGTTTTTT. This encodes CASSYLTGANTGELFF.

The chain carries TRBV6-5 and TRBJ2-1; 9 nucleotides match TRBD2. Per germline, CDR1 MNHEY and CDR2 SVGAGI. The trim removed 0 bases at V and 13 bases at J, leaving 4 bases unmatched. This CDR3 has 13 amino acids. CDR3 DNA: TGTGCCAGCAGTTACTCTATAGCGGGAGAACAGTTCTTC. Translated: CASSYSIAGEQFF.

This clone was counted once. V is TRBV29-1 and J is TRBJ2-3; no definite D call. Between the trimmed V and J ends, which lost 3 bases and 5 bases, there was a span of 6 bases. The CDR3 totals 11 residues. Germline lookup yields CDR1 SQVTM and CDR2 ANQGSEA. This CDR3 is CSVDLGDTQYF. For the CDR3, the DNA is TGCAGCGTTGATTTGGGAGATACGCAGTATTTT.

V usage is TRBV9 and J usage is TRBJ2-3, with 7 nucleotides matching TRBD2. Germline V gene lookup returns CDR1 SGDLS and CDR2 YYNGEE. V shed 0 bases and J 4 bases; nucleotides not matched to a gene: 8. The CDR3 is made up of 16 amino acids. Written as DNA, the CDR3 is TGTGCCAGCAGCGTAGAAGGCGGGAGCCGGGCAGATACGCAGTATTTT. It codes for CASSVEGGSRADTQYF.

The rearrangement links TRBV10-3 to TRBJ1-6, with D possibly being TRBD1 (5 bases). This CDR3 comprises 14 residues. V dropped 4 bases and J dropped 7 bases, with 11 bases sitting between them. Germline CDR1 and CDR2: ENHRY and SYGVKD. The CDR3 nucleotides are TGTGCCATCAGTGGGGGCGTTGGGAATTCACCCCTCCACTTT. It encodes CAISGGVGNSPLHF.

V is TRBV27 and J is TRBJ1-5; D possibly corresponds to TRBD1 (5 bases). The CDR3 covers 13 residues. The germline CDR1 and CDR2 sequences are MNHEY and SMNVEV (reference sequence). The V and J ends lost 4 bases and 5 bases respectively, with 9 bases between them. The CDR3 here is CASSWGGDQPQHF. The CDR3 DNA reads TGTGCCAGCAGTTGGGGCGGGGATCAGCCCCAGCATTTT.

The chain has TRBV19 and TRBJ2-1, with TRBD2 identical over 7 bases. The germline CDR1 and CDR2 sequences are LNHDA and SQIVND (reference sequence). Trimming removed 5 bases from V and 4 bases from J; junction bases left unmatched: 11. The length of the CDR3 is 16 residues. The CDR3 region has the DNA TGTGCCAGTAGTCCACTCTACTCGGGAGGATACAATGAGCAGTTCTTC. Its translation: CASSPLYSGGYNEQFF. Filled out from reference TRBV19 and TRBJ2-1, the complete variable domain reads DGGITQSPKYLFRKEGQNVTLSCEQNLNHDAMYWYRQDPGQGLRLIYYSQIVNDFQKGDIAEGYSVSREKKESFPLTVTSAQKNPTAFYLCASSPLYSGGYNEQFFGPGTRLTVL.

V usage is TRBV5-4 and J usage is TRBJ2-5; 7 nucleotides line up with TRBD1. The CDR3 spans 13 residues. The germline V gene encodes CDR1 SGHNT and CDR2 YYREEE (reference sequence). V lost 4 bases to trimming and J lost 4 bases; unmatched junction nucleotides: 4. CDR3 sequence reads: CASSPGQRETQYF. CDR3 DNA: TGTGCCAGCAGCCCGGGACAGCGAGAGACCCAGTACTTC. Variable domain in full (rest from reference TRBV5-4 and TRBJ2-5): ETGVTQSPTHLIKTRGQQVTLRCSSQSGHNTVSWYQQALGQGPQFIFQYYREEENGRGNFPPRFSGLQFPNYSSELNVNALELDDSALYLCASSPGQRETQYFGPGTRLLVL.

The chain couples TRBV7-9 to TRBJ2-3, with 7 bases that match TRBD2. In germline, CDR1 is SEHNR, CDR2 FQNEAQ (reference sequence). V was pared by 3 bases and J by 8 bases, with 5 bases of the junction left unmatched. The CDR3 length is 13 residues. CDR3 in amino acids: CASSFPGRPTQYF. CDR3 DNA: TGTGCCAGCAGCTTCCCCGGGAGGCCTACGCAGTATTTT.

The rearrangement links TRBV7-9 to TRBJ2-1, with 9 bases that match TRBD2. Trimming at V came to 5 bases and at J to 2 bases, leaving 4 bases not matched to a gene. The germline V gene has CDR1 SEHNR and CDR2 FQNEAQ (reference sequence). The CDR3 is made up of 15 amino acids. CDR3 residues: CASSLLAGTYNEQFF. DNA of the CDR3: TGTGCCAGCAGCCTTCTAGCGGGAACCTACAATGAGCAGTTCTTC.

The chain carries TRBV19 and TRBJ2-1; 14 positions agree with TRBD2. Per the germline V gene, CDR1 is LNHDA and CDR2 is SQIVND (reference sequence). The CDR3 totals 18 residues. V trimming: 6 bases; J trimming: 9 bases; junction bases outside the gene matches: 16. CDR3 nucleotide sequence: TGTGCCAGTAGGCCCGCGGGGTGGGGACTAGCGGGAGTAGGTGAGCAGTTCTTC. It specifies CASRPAGWGLAGVGEQFF.